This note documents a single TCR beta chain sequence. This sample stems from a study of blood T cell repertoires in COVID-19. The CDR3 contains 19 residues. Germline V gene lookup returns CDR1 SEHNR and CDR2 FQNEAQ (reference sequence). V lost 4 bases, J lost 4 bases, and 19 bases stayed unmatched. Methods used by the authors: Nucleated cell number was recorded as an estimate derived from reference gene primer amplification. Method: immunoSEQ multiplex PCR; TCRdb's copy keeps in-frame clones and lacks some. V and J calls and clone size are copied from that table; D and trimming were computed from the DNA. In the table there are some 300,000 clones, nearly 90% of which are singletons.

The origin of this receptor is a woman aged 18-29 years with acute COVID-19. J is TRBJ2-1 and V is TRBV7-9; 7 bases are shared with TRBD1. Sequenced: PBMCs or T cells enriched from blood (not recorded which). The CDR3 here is CASSSIFQGVNWVYNEQFF. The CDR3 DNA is TGTGCCAGCAGCTCCATTTTTCAGGGGGTTAATTGGGTTTACAATGAGCAGTTCTTC.